This T cell receptor (beta chain) was retrieved from a study of shared clonotypes between healthy human individuals. Methods used by the authors: ImmunoSEQ gave junction-only sequences without quality scores, so filtering differed. Generated by immunoSEQ multiplex PCR, the TCRdb table keeps only in-frame clones and is missing some. For V, J and clone size, that table is used; D and trimming come from the DNA. The sample includes nearly 750,000 clones, approximately 72% seen only once; the top ten take around 1.7%. Study-wide results and limits: Incomplete sequencing of sorted subsets was indicated by rarefaction despite large depth.

This CDR3 contains 18 residues. The V gene's germline CDR1 is SGHVS and CDR2 FQNEAQ. The V end lost 5 bases, the J end lost 0 bases, and 20 bases lay between the germline ends. Notes on this clone: Its cognate antigen is unknown.

Every donor was a Caucasian adult from Nashville, Tennessee. The clonotype was recovered from a woman in her 30s in good health. The chain combines TRBV7-8 with TRBJ1-5, with a tentative D call TRBD1 (6 bases). Material: memory CD4+ T cells sorted from blood. Regarding subset: CD45RA-negative fraction. CDR3 protein: CASSAKGRGKYSNQPQHF. The CDR3 region has the DNA TGTGCCAGCAGCGCAAAGGGGAGGGGGAAGTATAGCAATCAGCCCCAGCATTTT.